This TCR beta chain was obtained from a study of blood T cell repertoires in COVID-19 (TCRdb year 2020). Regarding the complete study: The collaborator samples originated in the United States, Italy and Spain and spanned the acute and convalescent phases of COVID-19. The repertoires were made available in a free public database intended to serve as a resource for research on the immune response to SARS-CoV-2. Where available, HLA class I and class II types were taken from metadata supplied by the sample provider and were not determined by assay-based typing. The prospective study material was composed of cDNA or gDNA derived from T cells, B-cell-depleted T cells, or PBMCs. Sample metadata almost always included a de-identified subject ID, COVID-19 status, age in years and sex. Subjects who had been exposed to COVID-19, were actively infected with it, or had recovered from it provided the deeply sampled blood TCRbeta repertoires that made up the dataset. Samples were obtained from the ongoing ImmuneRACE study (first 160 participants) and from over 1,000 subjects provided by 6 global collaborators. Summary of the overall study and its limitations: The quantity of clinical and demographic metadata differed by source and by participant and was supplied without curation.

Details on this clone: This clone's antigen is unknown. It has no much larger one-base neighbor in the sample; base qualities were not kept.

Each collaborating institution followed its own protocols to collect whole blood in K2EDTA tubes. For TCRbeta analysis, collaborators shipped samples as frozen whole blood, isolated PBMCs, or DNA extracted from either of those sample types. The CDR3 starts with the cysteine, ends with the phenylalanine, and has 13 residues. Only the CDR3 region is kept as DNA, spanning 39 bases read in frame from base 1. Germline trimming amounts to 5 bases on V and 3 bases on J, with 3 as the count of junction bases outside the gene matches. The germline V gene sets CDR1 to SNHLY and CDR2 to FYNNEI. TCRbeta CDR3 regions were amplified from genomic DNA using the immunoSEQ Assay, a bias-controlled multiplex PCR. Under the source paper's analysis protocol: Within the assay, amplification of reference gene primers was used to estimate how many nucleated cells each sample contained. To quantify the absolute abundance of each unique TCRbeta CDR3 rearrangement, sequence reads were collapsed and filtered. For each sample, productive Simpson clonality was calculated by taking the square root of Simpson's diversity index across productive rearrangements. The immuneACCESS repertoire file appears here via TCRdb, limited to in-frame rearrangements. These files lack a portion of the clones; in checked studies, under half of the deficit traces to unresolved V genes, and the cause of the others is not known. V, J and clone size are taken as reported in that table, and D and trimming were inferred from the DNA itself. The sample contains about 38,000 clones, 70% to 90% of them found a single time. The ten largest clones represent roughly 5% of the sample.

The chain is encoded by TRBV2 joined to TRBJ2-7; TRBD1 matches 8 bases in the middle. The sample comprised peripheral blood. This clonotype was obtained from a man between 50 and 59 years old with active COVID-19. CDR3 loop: CASSIGQGYEQYF. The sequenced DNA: TGTGCCAGCAGTATAGGACAGGGCTACGAGCAGTACTTC.